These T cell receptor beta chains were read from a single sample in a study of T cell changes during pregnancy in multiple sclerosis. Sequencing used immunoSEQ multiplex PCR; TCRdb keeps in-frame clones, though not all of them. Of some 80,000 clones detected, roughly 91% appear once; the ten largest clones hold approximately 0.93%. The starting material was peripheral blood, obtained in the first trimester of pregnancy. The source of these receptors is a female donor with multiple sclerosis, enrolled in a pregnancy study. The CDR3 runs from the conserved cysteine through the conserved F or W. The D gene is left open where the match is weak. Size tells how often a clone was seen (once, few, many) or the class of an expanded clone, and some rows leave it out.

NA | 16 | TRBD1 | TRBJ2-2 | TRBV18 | CASSPRQGQGTGELFF | TGTGCCAGCTCACCCCGACAGGGTCAAGGGACCGGGGAGCTGTTTTTT
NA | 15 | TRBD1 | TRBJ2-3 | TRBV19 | CASSMGTGGTDTQYF | TGTGCCAGTAGTATGGGGACAGGGGGAACAGATACGCAGTATTTT
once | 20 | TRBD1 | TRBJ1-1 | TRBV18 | CASSLRDLPGQGISNTEAFF | TGTGCCAGCTCACTCCGCGACTTACCGGGACAGGGTATATCGAACACTGAAGCTTTCTTT
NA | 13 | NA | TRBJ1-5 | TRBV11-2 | CASSLVRDQPQHF | TGTGCCAGCAGCTTAGTCCGAGATCAGCCCCAGCATTTT
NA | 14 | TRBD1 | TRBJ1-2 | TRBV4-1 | CASSQVGQYYGYTF | TGCGCCAGCAGCCAAGTGGGACAGTACTATGGCTACACCTTC
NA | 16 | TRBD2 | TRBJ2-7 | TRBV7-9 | CASNGLAGRPPYEQYF | TGTGCCAGCAACGGACTAGCGGGACGTCCTCCCTACGAGCAGTACTTC
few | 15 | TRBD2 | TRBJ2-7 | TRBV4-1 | CASSQDGGGPDEQYF | TGCGCCAGCAGCCAAGATGGGGGAGGGCCTGACGAGCAGTACTTC
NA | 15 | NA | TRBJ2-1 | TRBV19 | CASSMVGASYNEQFF | TGTGCCAGTAGTATGGTCGGAGCATCCTACAATGAGCAGTTCTTC
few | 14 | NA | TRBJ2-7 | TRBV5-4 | CASSFVGSSYEQYF | TGTGCCAGCAGCTTTGTCGGTAGCTCCTACGAGCAGTACTTC
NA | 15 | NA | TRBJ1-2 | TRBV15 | CATSRDRGRGWGYTF | TGTGCCACCAGCAGAGATAGAGGCAGGGGCTGGGGCTACACCTTC
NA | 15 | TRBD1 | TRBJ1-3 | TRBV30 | CAWSLRQGAGNTIYF | TGTGCCTGGAGCCTGAGACAGGGAGCTGGAAACACCATATATTTT
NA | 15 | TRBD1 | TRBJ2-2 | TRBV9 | CASTGTGIHTGELFF | TGTGCCAGCACCGGGACAGGGATTCACACCGGGGAGCTGTTTTTT
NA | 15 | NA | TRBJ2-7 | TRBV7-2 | CASSSAEGVSYEQYF | TGTGCCAGCAGCTCCGCAGAGGGGGTTTCGTACGAGCAGTACTTC
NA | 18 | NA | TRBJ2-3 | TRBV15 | CATSRRTGLSGFADTQYF | TGTGCCACCAGCAGAAGAACGGGACTCTCGGGGTTCGCAGATACGCAGTATTTT
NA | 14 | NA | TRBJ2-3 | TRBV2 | CASSPRLGTDTQYF | TGTGCCAGCAGTCCCAGACTTGGCACAGATACGCAGTATTTT
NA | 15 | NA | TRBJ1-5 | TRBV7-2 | CASSLRSGVGQPQHF | TGTGCCAGCAGCTTAAGGTCAGGGGTAGGACAGCCCCAGCATTTT
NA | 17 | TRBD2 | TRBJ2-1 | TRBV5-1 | CASSPWTSGVVLMEQFF | TGCGCCAGCAGCCCGTGGACTAGCGGGGTAGTGTTGATGGAGCAGTTCTTC
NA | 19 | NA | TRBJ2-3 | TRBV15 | CATSRDPTNTIIFTDTQYF | TGTGCCACCAGCAGAGATCCGACTAATACGATAATTTTCACAGATACGCAGTATTTT
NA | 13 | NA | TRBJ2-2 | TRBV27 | CASKEWDTGELFF | TGTGCCAGCAAGGAGTGGGACACCGGGGAGCTGTTTTTT
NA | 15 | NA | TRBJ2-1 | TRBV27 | CASSPLGNSYNEQFF | TGTGCCAGCAGTCCTTTGGGCAATTCCTACAATGAGCAGTTCTTC
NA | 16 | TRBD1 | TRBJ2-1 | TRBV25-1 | CASSGHTGASYNEQFF | TGTGCCAGCAGTGGGCACACAGGGGCCTCCTACAATGAGCAGTTCTTC
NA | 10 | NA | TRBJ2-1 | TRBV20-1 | CSAYRDEQFF | TGCAGTGCCTACAGGGATGAGCAGTTCTTC
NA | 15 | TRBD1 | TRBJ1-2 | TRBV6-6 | CASSYNLGQSAGYTF | TGTGCCAGCAGTTACAACTTGGGACAGTCAGCTGGCTACACCTTC
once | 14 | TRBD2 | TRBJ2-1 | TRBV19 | CASTSGNRYNEQFF | TGTGCCAGTACTAGCGGGAATCGGTACAATGAGCAGTTCTTC
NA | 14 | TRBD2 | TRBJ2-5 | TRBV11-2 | CASSLGLAWETQYF | TGTGCCAGCAGCTTAGGACTAGCGTGGGAGACCCAGTACTTC
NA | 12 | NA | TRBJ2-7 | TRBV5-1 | CASRGTPDEQYF | TGCGCCAGCAGGGGGACACCTGACGAGCAGTACTTC
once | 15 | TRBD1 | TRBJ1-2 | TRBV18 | CASSPQTGVNYGYTF | TGTGCCAGCTCACCACAGACAGGGGTCAACTATGGCTACACCTTC
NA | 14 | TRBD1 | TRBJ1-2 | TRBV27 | CASSLGQGRNGYTF | TGTGCCAGCAGTTTGGGACAGGGTAGGAATGGCTACACCTTC
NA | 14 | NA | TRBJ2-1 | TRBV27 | CASSLASIYNEQFF | TGTGCCAGCAGTTTGGCCTCGATTTACAATGAGCAGTTCTTC
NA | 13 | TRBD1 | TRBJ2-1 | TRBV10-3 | CAISSDRVNEQFF | TGTGCCATCAGCTCCGACAGGGTCAATGAGCAGTTCTTC
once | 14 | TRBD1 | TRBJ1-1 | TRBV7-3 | CASSAQGAGTEAFF | TGTGCCAGCAGCGCCCAGGGGGCAGGGACTGAAGCTTTCTTT
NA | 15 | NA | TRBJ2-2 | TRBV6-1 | CASSEALQRTGELFF | TGTGCCAGCAGTGAAGCGCTTCAGCGGACCGGGGAGCTGTTTTTT
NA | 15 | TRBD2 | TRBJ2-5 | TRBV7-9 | CASSLEGLDRETQYF | TGTGCCAGCAGCTTAGAGGGACTAGATAGAGAGACCCAGTACTTC
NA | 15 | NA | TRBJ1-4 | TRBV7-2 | CASSPSGPRGEKLFF | TGTGCCAGCAGCCCATCGGGTCCAAGAGGTGAAAAACTGTTTTTT
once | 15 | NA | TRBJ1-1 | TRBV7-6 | CASRSSGGGDTEAFF | TGTGCCAGCAGGTCGTCGGGCGGGGGGGACACTGAAGCTTTCTTT
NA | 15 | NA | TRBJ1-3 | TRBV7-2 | CASSLAQRGGNTIYF | TGTGCCAGCAGCTTAGCGCAAAGAGGAGGAAACACCATATATTTT
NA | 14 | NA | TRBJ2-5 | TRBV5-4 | CASSARTVGETQYF | TGTGCCAGCAGCGCGCGGACTGTAGGGGAGACCCAGTACTTC
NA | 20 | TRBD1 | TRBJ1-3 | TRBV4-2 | CASSQDETGGFISAGNTIYF | TGTGCCAGCAGCCAAGATGAAACAGGGGGATTTATCTCTGCGGGAAACACCATATATTTT
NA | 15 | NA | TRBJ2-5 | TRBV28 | CAVEGASELQETQYF | TGTGCCGTAGAGGGGGCTAGCGAGCTCCAAGAGACCCAGTACTTC
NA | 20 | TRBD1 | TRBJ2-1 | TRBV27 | CASLTRQGTGAAFSYNEQFF | TGTGCCAGCCTCACCCGTCAGGGGACAGGGGCCGCATTCTCCTACAATGAGCAGTTCTTC
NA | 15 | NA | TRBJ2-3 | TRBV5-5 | CASSIRGAGPDTQYF | TGTGCCAGCAGCATCCGGGGGGCGGGCCCAGATACGCAGTATTTT
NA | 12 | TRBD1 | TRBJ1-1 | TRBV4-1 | CASATGGTEAFF | TGCGCCAGCGCTACAGGGGGCACTGAAGCTTTCTTT
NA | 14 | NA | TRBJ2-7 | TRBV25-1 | CASSRDFHSYEQYF | TGTGCCAGCAGCCGGGACTTCCACTCCTACGAGCAGTACTTC
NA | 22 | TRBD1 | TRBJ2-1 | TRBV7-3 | CASSLTRGSLRRTGSPYNEQFF | TGTGCCAGCAGCTTAACCCGAGGATCACTAAGGAGGACAGGGAGTCCCTACAATGAGCAGTTCTTC
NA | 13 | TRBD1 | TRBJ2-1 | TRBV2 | CASSPTGAGEQFF | TGTGCCAGCAGCCCGACAGGGGCAGGTGAGCAGTTCTTC
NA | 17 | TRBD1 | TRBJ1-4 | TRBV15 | CATSRVRSTGEGEKLFF | TGTGCCACCAGCAGAGTCCGATCGACAGGGGAAGGTGAAAAACTGTTTTTT
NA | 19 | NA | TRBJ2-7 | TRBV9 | CASSVRGRIAGRSSYEQYF | TGTGCCAGCAGCGTAAGGGGGCGGATAGCGGGAAGGAGCTCCTACGAGCAGTACTTC
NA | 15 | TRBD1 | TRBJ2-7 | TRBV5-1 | CASSPLTGASYEQYF | TGCGCCAGCAGCCCTCTGACAGGGGCCTCCTACGAGCAGTACTTC
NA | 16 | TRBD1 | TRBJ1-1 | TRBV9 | CASSPGTGEGDTEAFF | TGTGCCAGCAGTCCCGGGACAGGGGAGGGGGACACTGAAGCTTTCTTT
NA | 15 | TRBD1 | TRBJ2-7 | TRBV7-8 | CASSLAGTGGHEQYF | TGTGCCAGCAGCTTAGCCGGGACAGGTGGCCACGAGCAGTACTTC
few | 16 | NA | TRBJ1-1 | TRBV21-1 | CASVGDASSANTEAFF | TGTGCCAGCGTAGGGGATGCGAGCTCCGCGAACACTGAAGCTTTCTTT
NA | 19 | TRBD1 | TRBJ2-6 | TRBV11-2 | CASSLFSRQGHSGANVLTF | TGTGCCAGCAGCTTATTTTCGAGACAGGGGCACTCTGGGGCCAACGTCCTGACTTTC
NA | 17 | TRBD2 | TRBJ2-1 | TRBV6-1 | CASSESPTSNSYNEQFF | TGTGCCAGCAGTGAATCCCCGACTAGCAACTCCTACAATGAGCAGTTCTTC